This entry features one T cell receptor (beta chain) sequence. The antigen is unknown. Relative to the germline gene, one junction end is altered; a read error may explain this. This CDR3 region has 20 residues. CDR1 and CDR2 from the germline V gene are MNHNS and SASEGT. The data stem from a study of cytomegalovirus exposure and HLA in healthy donors. Points from the study as a whole: A later analysis revealed that TCR association rates differed between HLA loci, peaking at DRB1 and bottoming out at HLA-C. Later on, a genetic analysis was performed. It linked a missense variant in DCLRE1C with V- and J-gene trimming of TCR beta.

Both 60 Vbeta primers and 13 Jbeta primers went into the PCR. Generated by immunoSEQ multiplex PCR, the TCRdb table keeps only in-frame clones and is missing some. Among about 130,000 clones listed, 80% were seen once. The sequenced sample was PBMCs. The TCR originated in a man aged 25-45 years in good health and CMV-seronegative. The rearrangement uses TRBV6-1 and TRBJ2-1, with 15 bases lining up with TRBD2. CDR3 residues: CASSEVGLAGGLIGDNEQLF. As DNA, the CDR3 is TGTGCCAGCAGTGAAGTTGGACTAGCGGGGGGGCTCATAGGGGACAATGAGCAGCTCTTC.